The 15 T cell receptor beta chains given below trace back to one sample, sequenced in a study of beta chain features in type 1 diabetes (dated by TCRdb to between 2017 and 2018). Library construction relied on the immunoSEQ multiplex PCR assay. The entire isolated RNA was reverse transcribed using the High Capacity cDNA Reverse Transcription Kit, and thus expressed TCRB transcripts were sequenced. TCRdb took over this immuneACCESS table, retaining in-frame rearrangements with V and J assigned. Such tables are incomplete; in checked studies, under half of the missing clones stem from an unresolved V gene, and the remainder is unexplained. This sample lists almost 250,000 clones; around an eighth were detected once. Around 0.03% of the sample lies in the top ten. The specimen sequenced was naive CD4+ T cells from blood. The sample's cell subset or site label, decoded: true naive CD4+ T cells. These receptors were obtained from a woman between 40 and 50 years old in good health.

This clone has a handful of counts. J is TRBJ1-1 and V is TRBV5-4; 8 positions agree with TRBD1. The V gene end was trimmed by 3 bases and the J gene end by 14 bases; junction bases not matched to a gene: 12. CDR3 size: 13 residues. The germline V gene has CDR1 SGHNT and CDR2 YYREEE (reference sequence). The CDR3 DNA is TGTGCCAGCAGCTCCGAATATCAGGGGGCCAAGTTCTTT. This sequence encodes CASSSEYQGAKFF. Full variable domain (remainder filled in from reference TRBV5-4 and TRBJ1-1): ETGVTQSPTHLIKTRGQQVTLRCSSQSGHNTVSWYQQALGQGPQFIFQYYREEENGRGNFPPRFSGLQFPNYSSELNVNALELDDSALYLCASSSEYQGAKFFGQGTRLTVV.

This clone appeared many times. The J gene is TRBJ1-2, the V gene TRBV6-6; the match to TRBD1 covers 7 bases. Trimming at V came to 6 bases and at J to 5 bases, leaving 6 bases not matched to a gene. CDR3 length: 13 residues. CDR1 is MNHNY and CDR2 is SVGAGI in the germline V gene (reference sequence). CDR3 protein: CASSPGGSYGYTF. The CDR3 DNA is TGTGCCAGCAGCCCAGGGGGAAGTTATGGCTACACCTTC.

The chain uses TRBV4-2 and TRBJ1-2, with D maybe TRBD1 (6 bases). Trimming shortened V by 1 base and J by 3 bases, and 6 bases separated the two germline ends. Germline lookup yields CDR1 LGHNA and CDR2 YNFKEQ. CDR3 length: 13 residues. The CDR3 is CASSQAGDYGYTF. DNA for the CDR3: TGTGCCAGCAGCCAAGCAGGGGACTATGGCTACACCTTC.

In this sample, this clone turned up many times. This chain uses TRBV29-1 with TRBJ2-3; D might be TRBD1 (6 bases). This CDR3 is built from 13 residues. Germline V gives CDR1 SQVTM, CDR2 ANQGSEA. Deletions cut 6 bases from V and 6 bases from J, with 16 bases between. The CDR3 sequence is CSVTTDRQDTQYF. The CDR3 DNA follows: TGCAGCGTGACGACCGACAGGCAGGATACGCAGTATTTT.

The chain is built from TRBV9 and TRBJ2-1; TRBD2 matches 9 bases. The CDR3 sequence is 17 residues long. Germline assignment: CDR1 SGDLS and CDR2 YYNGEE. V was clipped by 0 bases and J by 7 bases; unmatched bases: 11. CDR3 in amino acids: CASSVATWRGGLNEQFF. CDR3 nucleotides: TGTGCCAGCAGCGTAGCTACTTGGCGGGGGGGCCTAAATGAGCAGTTCTTC.

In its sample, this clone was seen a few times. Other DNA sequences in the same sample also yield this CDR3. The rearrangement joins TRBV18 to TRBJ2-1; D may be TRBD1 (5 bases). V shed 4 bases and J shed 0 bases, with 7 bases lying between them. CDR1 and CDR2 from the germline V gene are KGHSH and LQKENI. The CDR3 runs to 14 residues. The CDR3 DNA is TGTGCCAGCTCACTACAGGACTCCTACAATGAGCAGTTCTTC. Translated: CASSLQDSYNEQFF.

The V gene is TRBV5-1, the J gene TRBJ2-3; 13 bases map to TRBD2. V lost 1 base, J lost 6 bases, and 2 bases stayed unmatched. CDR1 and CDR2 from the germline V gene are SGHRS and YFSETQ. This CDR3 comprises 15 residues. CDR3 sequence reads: CASSLKLAGGDTQYF. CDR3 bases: TGCGCCAGCAGCTTGAAACTAGCGGGGGGGGATACGCAGTATTTT.

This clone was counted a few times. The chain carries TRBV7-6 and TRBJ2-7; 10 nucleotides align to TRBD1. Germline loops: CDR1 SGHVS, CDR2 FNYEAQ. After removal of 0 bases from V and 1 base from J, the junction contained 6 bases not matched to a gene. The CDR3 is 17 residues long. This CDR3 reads CASSLAVGTGVSYEQYF. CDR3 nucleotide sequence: TGTGCCAGCAGCTTAGCTGTGGGGACAGGGGTGTCCTACGAGCAGTACTTC.

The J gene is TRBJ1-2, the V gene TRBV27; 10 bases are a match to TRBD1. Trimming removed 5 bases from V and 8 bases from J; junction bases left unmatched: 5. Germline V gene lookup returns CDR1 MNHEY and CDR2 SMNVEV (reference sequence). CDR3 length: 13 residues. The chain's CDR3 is CASSRQGAGGYTF. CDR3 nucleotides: TGTGCCAGCAGTAGACAGGGGGCTGGGGGCTACACCTTC.

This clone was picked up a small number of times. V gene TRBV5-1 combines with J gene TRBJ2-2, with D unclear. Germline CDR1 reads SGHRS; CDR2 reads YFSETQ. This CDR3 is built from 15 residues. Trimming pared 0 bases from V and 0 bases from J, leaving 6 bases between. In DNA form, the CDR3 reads TGCGCCAGCAGCTTGGTAATTGCGAACACCGGGGAGCTGTTTTTT. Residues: CASSLVIANTGELFF. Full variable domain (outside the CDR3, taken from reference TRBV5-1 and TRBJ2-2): KAGVTQTPRYLIKTRGQQVTLSCSPISGHRSVSWYQQTPGQGLQFLFEYFSETQRNKGNFPGRFSGRQFSNSRSEMNVSTLELGDSALYLCASSLVIANTGELFFGEGSRLTVL.

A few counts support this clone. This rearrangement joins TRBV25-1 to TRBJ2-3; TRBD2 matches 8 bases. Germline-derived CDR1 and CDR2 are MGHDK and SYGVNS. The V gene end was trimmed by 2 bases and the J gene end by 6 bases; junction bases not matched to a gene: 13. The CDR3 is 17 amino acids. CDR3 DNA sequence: TGTGCCAGCAGTGAAACACAGGGTACCCCGGGGGGGGATACGCAGTATTTT. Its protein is CASSETQGTPGGDTQYF.

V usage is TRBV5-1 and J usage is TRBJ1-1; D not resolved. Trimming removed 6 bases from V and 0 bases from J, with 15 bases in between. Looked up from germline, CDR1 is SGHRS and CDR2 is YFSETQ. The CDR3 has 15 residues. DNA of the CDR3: TGCGCCAGCAAAACAGAGCCAGGCTTGAACACTGAAGCTTTCTTT. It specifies CASKTEPGLNTEAFF.

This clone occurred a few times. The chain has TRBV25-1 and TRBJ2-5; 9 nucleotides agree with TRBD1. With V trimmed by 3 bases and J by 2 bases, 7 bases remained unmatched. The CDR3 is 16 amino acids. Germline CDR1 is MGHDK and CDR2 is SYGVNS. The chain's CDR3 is CASSDPGTGLQETQYF. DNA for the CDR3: TGTGCCAGCAGTGACCCCGGGACAGGGTTACAAGAGACCCAGTACTTC.

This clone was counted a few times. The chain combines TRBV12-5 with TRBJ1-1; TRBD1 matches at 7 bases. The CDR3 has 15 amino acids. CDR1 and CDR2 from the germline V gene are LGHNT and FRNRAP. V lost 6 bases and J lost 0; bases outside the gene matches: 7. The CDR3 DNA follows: TGTGCTAGTGGCCCCCGACAGGGCGTGAACACTGAAGCTTTCTTT. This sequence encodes CASGPRQGVNTEAFF.

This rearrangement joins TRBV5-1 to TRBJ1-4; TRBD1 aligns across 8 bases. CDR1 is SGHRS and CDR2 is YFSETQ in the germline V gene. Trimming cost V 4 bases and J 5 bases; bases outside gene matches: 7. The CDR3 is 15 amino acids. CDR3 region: CASSQRGDRNEKLFF. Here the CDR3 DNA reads TGCGCCAGCAGCCAACGTGGGGACAGGAATGAAAAACTGTTTTTT.